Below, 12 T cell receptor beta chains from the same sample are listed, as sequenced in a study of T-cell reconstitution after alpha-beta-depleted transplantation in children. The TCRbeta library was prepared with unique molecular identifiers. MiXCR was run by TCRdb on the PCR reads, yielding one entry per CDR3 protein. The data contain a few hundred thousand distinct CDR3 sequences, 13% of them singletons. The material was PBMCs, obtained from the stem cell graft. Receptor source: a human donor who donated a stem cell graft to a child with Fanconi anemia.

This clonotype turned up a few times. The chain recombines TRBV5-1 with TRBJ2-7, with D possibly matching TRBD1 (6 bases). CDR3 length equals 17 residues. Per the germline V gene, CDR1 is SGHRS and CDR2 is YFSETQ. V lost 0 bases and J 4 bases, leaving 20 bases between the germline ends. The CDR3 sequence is CASSLAEMAGAFYEQYF. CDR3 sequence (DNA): TGCGCCAGCAGCTTGGCCGAAATGGCAGGGGCCTTTTACGAGCAGTACTTC.

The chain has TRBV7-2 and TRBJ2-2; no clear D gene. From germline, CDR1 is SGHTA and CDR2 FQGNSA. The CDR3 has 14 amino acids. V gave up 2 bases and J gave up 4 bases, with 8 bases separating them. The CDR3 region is CASSLYSVTGELFF. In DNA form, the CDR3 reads TGTGCCAGCAGCTTATACAGTGTCACCGGGGAGCTGTTTTTT.

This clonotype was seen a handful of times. CDR3 region: CASSLRAGDYNEQFF. For the CDR3, the DNA is TGCGCCAGCAGCTTGAGGGCAGGGGACTACAATGAGCAGTTCTTC. The J gene is TRBJ2-1, the V gene TRBV5-1; tentatively, D is TRBD1 (6 bases). V was trimmed by 1 base and J by 3 bases, leaving 11 bases between them. The CDR3 sequence is 15 residues long. Germline V lookup: CDR1 SGHRS, CDR2 YFSETQ.

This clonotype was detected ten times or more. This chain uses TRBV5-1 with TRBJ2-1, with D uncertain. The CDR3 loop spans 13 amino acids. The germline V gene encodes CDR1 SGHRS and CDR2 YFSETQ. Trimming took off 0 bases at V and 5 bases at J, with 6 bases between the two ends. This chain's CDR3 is CASSLEANNEQFF. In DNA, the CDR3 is TGCGCCAGCAGCTTGGAAGCGAACAATGAGCAGTTCTTC.

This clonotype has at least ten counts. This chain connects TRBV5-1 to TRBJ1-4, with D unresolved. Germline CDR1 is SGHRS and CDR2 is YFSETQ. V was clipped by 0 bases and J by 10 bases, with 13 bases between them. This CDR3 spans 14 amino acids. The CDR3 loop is CASSLAGDPRKLFF. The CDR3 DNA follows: TGCGCCAGCAGCTTGGCCGGGGATCCCAGAAAACTGTTTTTT.

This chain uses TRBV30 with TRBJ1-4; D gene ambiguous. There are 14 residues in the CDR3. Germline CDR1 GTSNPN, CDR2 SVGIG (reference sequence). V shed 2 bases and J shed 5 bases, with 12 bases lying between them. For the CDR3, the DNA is TGTGCCTGGAGTAAGGAGACCGGGAATGAAAAACTGTTTTTT. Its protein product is CAWSKETGNEKLFF.

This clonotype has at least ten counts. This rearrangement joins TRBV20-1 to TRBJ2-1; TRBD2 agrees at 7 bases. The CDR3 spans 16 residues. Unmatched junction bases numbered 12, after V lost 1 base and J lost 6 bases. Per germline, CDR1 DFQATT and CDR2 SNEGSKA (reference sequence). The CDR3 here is CSARGAPAGPGNEQFF. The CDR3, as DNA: TGCAGTGCTAGAGGGGCTCCAGCGGGGCCAGGCAATGAGCAGTTCTTC.

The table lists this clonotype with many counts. The CDR3 loop reads CSVEDPFTNYGYTF. DNA of the CDR3: TGCAGCGTTGAAGATCCCTTTACTAACTATGGCTACACCTTC. The chain combines TRBV29-1 with TRBJ1-2; D is ambiguous. This CDR3 region has 14 residues. Germline V gives CDR1 SQVTM, CDR2 ANQGSEA. The V gene lost 0 bases and the J gene lost 0 bases, with 8 bases spanning the gap.

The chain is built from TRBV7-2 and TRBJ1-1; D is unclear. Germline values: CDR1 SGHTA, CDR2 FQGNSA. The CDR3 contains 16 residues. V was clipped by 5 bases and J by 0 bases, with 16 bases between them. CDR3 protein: CASSRRPALLNTEAFF. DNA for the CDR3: TGTGCCAGCAGCCGAAGGCCGGCGTTACTGAACACTGAAGCTTTCTTT.

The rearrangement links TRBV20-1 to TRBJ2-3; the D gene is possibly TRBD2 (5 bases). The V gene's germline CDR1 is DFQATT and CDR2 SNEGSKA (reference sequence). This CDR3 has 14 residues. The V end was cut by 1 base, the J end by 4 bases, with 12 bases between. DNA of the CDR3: TGCAGTGCTAGAGCCCCTGCGGGCCCAGATACGCAGTATTTT. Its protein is CSARAPAGPDTQYF.

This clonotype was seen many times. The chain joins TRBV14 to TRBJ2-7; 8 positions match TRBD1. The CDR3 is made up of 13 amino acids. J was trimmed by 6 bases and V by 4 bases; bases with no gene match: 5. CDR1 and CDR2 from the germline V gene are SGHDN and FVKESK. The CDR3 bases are TGTGCCAGCAGCCGCTTCGACAGGGGCGAGCAGTACTTC. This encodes CASSRFDRGEQYF.

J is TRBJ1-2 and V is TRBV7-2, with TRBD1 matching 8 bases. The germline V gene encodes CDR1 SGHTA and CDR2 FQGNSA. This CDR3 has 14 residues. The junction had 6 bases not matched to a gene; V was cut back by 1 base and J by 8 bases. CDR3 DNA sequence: TGTGCCAGCAGCTTAGAGGTGACAGGGGAAGGCTACACCTTC. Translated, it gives CASSLEVTGEGYTF.